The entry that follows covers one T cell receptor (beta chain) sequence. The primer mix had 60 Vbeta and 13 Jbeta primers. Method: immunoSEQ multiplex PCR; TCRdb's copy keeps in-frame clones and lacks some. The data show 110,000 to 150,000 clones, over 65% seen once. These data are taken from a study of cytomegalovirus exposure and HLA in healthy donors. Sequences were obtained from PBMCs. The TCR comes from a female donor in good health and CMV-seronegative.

DNA of the CDR3: TGTGCCAGCAGACCTGGGGGGGGCACTGAAGCTTTCTTT. This sequence encodes CASRPGGGTEAFF. The V call is TRBV6-5, the J call TRBJ1-1; the D gene is possibly TRBD1 (5 bases). The V gene's germline CDR1 is MNHEY and CDR2 SVGAGI. This CDR3 has 13 amino acids. Trimming left V 6 bases short and J 4 bases short, with 12 bases between.